The sample holds many counts of the clone carrying this T cell receptor beta chain. The entry originates in a study of human T cells and chemical hapten exposure. The wider study: Sensitizing treatment utilized 2% DPC over a roughly 2 cm by roughly 2 cm portion of upper inner arm skin.

The time point was: patch test 3, about 24 weeks after DPC sensitization. Treatment in this sample: therapeutic diphenylcyclopropenone sensitization with weekly scalp DPC. V lost 4 bases and J lost 1, with 8 bases in between. The length of the CDR3 is 12 residues. Germline loops: CDR1 SQVTM, CDR2 ANQGSEA. TCRdb re-called the RACE reads with MiXCR, one entry per CDR3 protein. The sample lists 130,000 or so distinct CDR3 sequences, about 11% occurring once. J is TRBJ2-7 and V is TRBV29-1; D remains unclear. This TCR came from a woman in her forties or fifties with alopecia areata. Some clones in this sample may be carry-over from other donors' samples. The material was whole blood, obtained in connection with sensitization to the hapten diphenylcyclopropenone (DPC). CDR3 DNA sequence: TGCAGCGTTGCATCAGAGTCCTACGAGCAGTACTTC. It encodes CSVASESYEQYF.